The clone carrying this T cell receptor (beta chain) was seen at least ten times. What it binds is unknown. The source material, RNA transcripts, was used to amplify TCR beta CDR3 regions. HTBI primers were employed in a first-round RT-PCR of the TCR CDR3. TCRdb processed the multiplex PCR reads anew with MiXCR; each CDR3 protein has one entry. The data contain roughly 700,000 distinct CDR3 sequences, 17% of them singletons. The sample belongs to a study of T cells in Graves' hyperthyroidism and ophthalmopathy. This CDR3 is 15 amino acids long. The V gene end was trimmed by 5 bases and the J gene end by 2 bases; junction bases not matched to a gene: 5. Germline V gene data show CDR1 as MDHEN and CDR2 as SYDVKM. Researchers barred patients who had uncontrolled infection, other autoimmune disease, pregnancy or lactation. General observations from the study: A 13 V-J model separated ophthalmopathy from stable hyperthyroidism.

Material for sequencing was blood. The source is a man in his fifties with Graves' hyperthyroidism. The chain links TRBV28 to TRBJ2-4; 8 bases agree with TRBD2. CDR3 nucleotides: TGTGCCAGCAGTCCGGGACTAGTTTCCAAAAACATTCAGTACTTC. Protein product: CASSPGLVSKNIQYF.